The clone carrying this TCR beta chain was seen more than once but under ten times. The sample comes from a study of regulatory T cells in long-lasting Graves disease. The germline V gene has CDR1 KGHDR and CDR2 SFDVKD. V was shortened by 7 bases and J by 7 bases, with 13 bases between the two germline ends. The CDR3 totals 13 residues. CDR3-region Arm-PCR and iRepertoire HTBI primers produced the TCR beta libraries. TCRdb redid the calling of the multiplex PCR reads with MiXCR, one entry per CDR3 protein. The top ten clones hold roughly 23% of a sample with 350,000 to 550,000 distinct CDR3 sequences, less than 20% of them seen once. Time point given: newly diagnosed GD, antithyroid drugs for less than 3 months. Making the TCR library involved RNA that had been extracted from PBMCs. The sample was also reused in another study, on T cells in Graves' hyperthyroidism and ophthalmopathy. According to that study: Diagnoses were established using clinical symptoms, serum thyroxine and TRAb, thyroid ultrasound and orbital computed tomography.

The J gene is TRBJ2-1, the V gene TRBV24-1; no definite D call. This TCR derives from a young woman with Graves disease. The sequencing used peripheral blood mononuclear cells (PBMCs), collected at new diagnosis, from a patient treated with antithyroid drugs. The CDR3 reads CATSPSGLNEQFF. CDR3 sequence (DNA): TGTGCCACCAGCCCCTCGGGCTTAAATGAGCAGTTCTTC.